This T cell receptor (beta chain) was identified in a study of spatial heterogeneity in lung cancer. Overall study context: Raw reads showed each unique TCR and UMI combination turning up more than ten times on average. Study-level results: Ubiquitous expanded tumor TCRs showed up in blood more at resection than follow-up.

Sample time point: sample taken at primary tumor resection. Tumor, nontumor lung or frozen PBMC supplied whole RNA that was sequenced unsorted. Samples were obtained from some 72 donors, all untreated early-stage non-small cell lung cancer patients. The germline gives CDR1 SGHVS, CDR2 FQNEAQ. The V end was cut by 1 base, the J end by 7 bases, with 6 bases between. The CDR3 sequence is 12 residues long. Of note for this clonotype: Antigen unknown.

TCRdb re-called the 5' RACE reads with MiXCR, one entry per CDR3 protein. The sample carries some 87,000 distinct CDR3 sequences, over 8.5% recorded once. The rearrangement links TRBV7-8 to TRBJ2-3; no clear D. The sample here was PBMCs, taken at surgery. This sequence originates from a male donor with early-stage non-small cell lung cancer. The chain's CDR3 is CASSLGVNTQYF. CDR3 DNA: TGTGCCAGCAGCTTAGGTGTAAATACGCAGTATTTT.